These 15 T cell receptor beta chains originate from one sample sequenced in a study of OX40 agonist ivuxolimab in advanced cancers. Assay: immunoSEQ multiplex PCR; the TCRdb copy retains only in-frame clones and omits some. This sample has around 63,000 clones, with about 88% found just once. The sequencing used CD4+ or CD8+ T cells sorted from blood, collected in a trial of the OX40 agonist ivuxolimab. These receptor sequences come from an adult with an advanced solid tumor such as melanoma, head and neck, liver or kidney cancer.

The chain employs TRBV19 and TRBJ2-7; no definite D call. Germline V gene sequence: CDR1 LNHDA, CDR2 SQIVND (reference sequence). This CDR3 spans 11 amino acids. V lost 3 bases and J 3 bases, leaving 3 bases between the germline ends. The CDR3 DNA follows: TGTGCCAGTAGTATGGGCTACGAGCAGTACTTC. It yields the protein CASSMGYEQYF.

This chain links TRBV4-1 with TRBJ2-3; TRBD2 agrees at 7 bases. The germline V gene has CDR1 MGHRA and CDR2 YSYEKL. V was pared by 3 bases and J by 1 base, with 7 bases of the junction left unmatched. The CDR3 loop spans 16 amino acids. The CDR3 loop reads CASSQRVTSGTDTQYF. For the CDR3, the DNA is TGCGCCAGCAGCCAGCGCGTAACTAGCGGCACAGATACGCAGTATTTT.

CDR3: CASSLAAGVMETQYF. As DNA, the CDR3 is TGTGCCAGCAGCTTAGCGGCGGGAGTAATGGAGACCCAGTACTTC. J is TRBJ2-5 and V is TRBV7-8; 7 bases map to TRBD2. The CDR3 is 15 amino acids. Trimming took 0 bases from V and 5 from J; bases not matched to a gene: 6. Germline CDR1 reads SGHVS; CDR2 reads FQNEAQ.

This chain uses TRBV6-1 with TRBJ1-5; the D is unclear. The CDR3 has 15 amino acids. CDR1 and CDR2 from the germline V gene are MNHNS and SASEGT. The germline V and J ends were trimmed by 4 bases and 6 bases, with 16 bases remaining between them. The CDR3 sequence is CASSVGRTGSQPQHF. CDR3 in DNA: TGTGCCAGCAGTGTTGGGAGGACCGGTTCTCAGCCCCAGCATTTT.

The chain couples TRBV10-3 to TRBJ2-2, with no clear D. CDR1 and CDR2 (germline): ENHRY, SYGVKD. Trimming took 5 bases from V and 2 from J, leaving 12 bases between them. The CDR3 has 15 amino acids. The CDR3 DNA is TGTGCCATCAGTCTTACGGCCTTAAACACCGGGGAGCTGTTTTTT. Its translation is CAISLTALNTGELFF.

This chain joins TRBV19 and TRBJ1-3; 10 nucleotides align to TRBD1. With 4 bases clipped from V and 0 bases from J, the junction kept 3 bases outside the gene matches. This CDR3 has 16 amino acids. Germline V gene data show CDR1 as LNHDA and CDR2 as SQIVND (reference sequence). As DNA, the CDR3 is TGTGCCAGTAGTAGGGGACAGGGGATCTCTGGAAACACCATATATTTT. Residues: CASSRGQGISGNTIYF.

This sequence joins TRBV7-7 and TRBJ2-7; 7 bases align to TRBD1. This CDR3 has 14 residues. V gave up 5 bases and J gave up 2 bases; unmatched junction bases: 6. CDR1 is SSHAT and CDR2 is FNYEAQ in the germline V gene (reference sequence). Written as DNA, the CDR3 is TGTGCCAGCAGCCAGGCCCAGGGGGCCTACGAGCAGTACTTC. It yields the protein CASSQAQGAYEQYF.

The chain couples TRBV11-3 to TRBJ1-1; a possible D gene is TRBD1 (5 bases). CDR3 size: 14 residues. Germline V gene sequence: CDR1 SGHNT, CDR2 YENEEA. Trimming took 5 bases from V and 3 from J, leaving 13 bases between them. The CDR3 DNA sequence: TGTGCCAGCAGCCCTTGGGGGGAGTACACTGAAGCTTTCTTT. It codes for CASSPWGEYTEAFF.

Concerning this clone: In the same sample, other DNA sequences code for this CDR3. The chain links TRBV27 to TRBJ2-7; D gene unclear. V was shortened by 5 bases and J by 6 bases, with 20 bases between the two germline ends. Germline assignment: CDR1 MNHEY and CDR2 SMNVEV (reference sequence). This CDR3 has 15 residues. This CDR3 reads CASSPTFRPNCEQYF. The CDR3, as DNA: TGTGCCAGCAGTCCAACATTCAGGCCGAACTGCGAGCAGTACTTC.

This chain links TRBV19 with TRBJ1-5; 7 bases are a match to TRBD1. The J segment lost 3 bases and the V segment lost 3 bases, leaving 5 bases of the junction unmatched. Per the germline V gene, CDR1 is LNHDA and CDR2 is SQIVND (reference sequence). The CDR3 loop spans 15 amino acids. The CDR3 DNA sequence: TGTGCCAGTAGTATGGGCAGGGGGTTCAATCAGCCCCAGCATTTT. Translation: CASSMGRGFNQPQHF.

J is TRBJ2-7 and V is TRBV5-1; D perhaps matches TRBD2 (5 bases). Looked up from germline, CDR1 is SGHRS and CDR2 is YFSETQ. V lost 1 base and J lost 2, with 13 bases in between. CDR3 length: 15 amino acids. The CDR3 DNA reads TGCGCCAGCAGCTTGTACGGAGAGACTACCTACGAGCAGTACTTC. Its translation is CASSLYGETTYEQYF. Based on the CDR3 plus reference TRBV5-1 and TRBJ2-7, the full variable domain is KAGVTQTPRYLIKTRGQQVTLSCSPISGHRSVSWYQQTPGQGLQFLFEYFSETQRNKGNFPGRFSGRQFSNSRSEMNVSTLELGDSALYLCASSLYGETTYEQYFGPGTRLTVT.

V and J are TRBV5-1 and TRBJ2-1, with no clear D. Germline-derived CDR1 and CDR2 are SGHRS and YFSETQ. This CDR3 has 13 residues. The V end lost 6 bases, the J end lost 4 bases, and 11 bases lay between the germline ends. The CDR3 sequence: CASKRVAYNEQFF. CDR3 DNA: TGCGCCAGCAAGCGAGTCGCTTACAATGAGCAGTTCTTC.

This chain joins TRBV4-2 and TRBJ2-7; 7 nucleotides align to TRBD2. Germline V gives CDR1 LGHNA, CDR2 YNFKEQ. The CDR3 is 16 amino acids. The ends lost 0 bases at V and 2 bases at J; junction bases unmatched: 7. This CDR3 reads CASSQDLTSATYEQYF. The CDR3 bases are TGTGCCAGCAGCCAAGATCTCACTAGCGCAACCTACGAGCAGTACTTC.

This chain connects TRBV4-1 to TRBJ2-3; D gene uncertain. Germline loops: CDR1 MGHRA, CDR2 YSYEKL. The V end was cut by 0 bases, the J end by 0 bases, with 10 bases between. The CDR3 runs to 16 residues. For the CDR3, the DNA is TGCGCCAGCAGCCAAGATGAGTTAGTAAGCACAGATACGCAGTATTTT. Residues: CASSQDELVSTDTQYF.

The chain couples TRBV7-9 to TRBJ2-3; no reliable D call. The ends were cut back, 5 bases at V and 6 bases at J, with 6 bases in the middle. The CDR3 covers 11 residues. The germline V gene has CDR1 SEHNR and CDR2 FQNEAQ (reference sequence). The CDR3 here is CASSPFDTQYF. The CDR3 DNA follows: TGTGCCAGCAGCCCCTTTGATACGCAGTATTTT.